A selection of T cell receptor beta chains follows, all from one sample in a study of CD8 T cells in Susac syndrome. TCRdb re-called the immunoSEQ multiplex PCR reads with MiXCR, one entry per CDR3 protein. The sample lists about 300,000 distinct CDR3 sequences, 92% occurring once. The sample taken for sequencing was CD4+ T cells from PBMCs. These receptors were collected from a human donor with multiple sclerosis. Each CDR3 is given with its conserved first and last residue. The D gene is left open where the match is weak. The listing skips clone size in some rows; elsewhere it reads once, few, many or a size class.

>TRBV9|TRBJ1-2|-|-
TGTGCCAGCAGCGTAGGGTATGGGAGGGCCAGCGAAGCTAACTATGGCTACACCTTC
CASSVGYGRASEANYGYTF
>TRBV5-1|TRBJ2-2|TRBD2|-
TGCGCCAGCAGCCCGGGACTAGCGGGAGCAATAACCGGGGAGCTGTTTTTT
CASSPGLAGAITGELFF
>TRBV30|TRBJ2-2|-|-
TGTGCCTGGAGTAGGCAGGACACCGGGGAGCTGTTTTTT
CAWSRQDTGELFF
>TRBV5-1|TRBJ2-7|-|-
TGCGCCAGCAGCTTGGAGGGCGTAGGCCTTTACGAGCAGTACTTC
CASSLEGVGLYEQYF
>TRBV7-9|TRBJ2-5|-|-
TGTGCCAGCAGCTTAGTTTTTTCGGGCCAAGAGACCCAGTACTTC
CASSLVFSGQETQYF
>TRBV28|TRBJ2-7|-|-
TGTGCCAGCACCCCGAGGGGCCCAAGAACGTACGAGCAGTACTTC
CASTPRGPRTYEQYF
>TRBV5-1|TRBJ2-6|-|once
TGCGCCAGCAGCTTTAATTCTCCTGGGGCCAACGTCCTGACTTTC
CASSFNSPGANVLTF
>TRBV7-8|TRBJ2-5|TRBD1|once
TGTGCCAGCAGCTTAGGATACAGGGGGGCGTACCAAGAGACCCAGTACTTC
CASSLGYRGAYQETQYF
>TRBV7-6|TRBJ2-7|-|-
TGTGCCAGCAGCTTACCCCCTTCCTACGAGCAGTACTTC
CASSLPPSYEQYF
>TRBV20-1|TRBJ2-7|-|-
TGCAGTGCTCGCCGGACAGCAACCTACGAGCAGTACTTC
CSARRTATYEQYF
>TRBV6-5|TRBJ2-7|-|once
TGTGCCAGCAGTTCCCCGTACGGGGGCTACGAGCAGTACTTC
CASSSPYGGYEQYF
>TRBV10-1|TRBJ2-3|TRBD2|-
TGCGCCAGCAGAAGTCGGGAGGCGCCCTACTACACAGATACGCAGTATTTT
CASRSREAPYYTDTQYF
>TRBV7-2|TRBJ2-2|-|-
TGTGCCAGCAGCGCTACAGGGTGGCTCTACACCGGGGAGCTGTTTTTT
CASSATGWLYTGELFF
>TRBV5-4|TRBJ2-2|TRBD2|once
TGTGCCAGCAGCTTGGGGCCTAGCGGGAGGGATTCCGGGGAGCTGTTTTTT
CASSLGPSGRDSGELFF
>TRBV20-1|TRBJ2-5|-|-
TGCAGTGCTAGAGAGACAATCGTCCAAGAGACCCAGTACTTC
CSARETIVQETQYF
>TRBV5-6|TRBJ2-7|-|-
TGTGCCAGCAGCTTGTTACGGGGTGCCTACGAGCAGTACTTC
CASSLLRGAYEQYF
>TRBV13|TRBJ1-6|-|-
TGTGCCAGCAGCCCCCAGGCATATAATTCACCCCTCCACTTT
CASSPQAYNSPLHF
>TRBV3-1|TRBJ1-1|-|-
TGTGCCAGCAGCCCACATCGGGGGGAGAACACTGAAGCTTTCTTT
CASSPHRGENTEAFF
>TRBV6-6|TRBJ1-5|TRBD1|-
TGTGCCACCCTACCGGGACAGGGGGCTTATCAGCCCCAGCATTTT
CATLPGQGAYQPQHF
>TRBV24-1|TRBJ2-2|-|-
TGTGCCACCAGTGCCTTTGCAGGGTACACCGGGGAGCTGTTTTTT
CATSAFAGYTGELFF
>TRBV5-1|TRBJ1-1|TRBD1|-
TGCGCCAGCAGCTTGGCTTCAGGGGGCATGAACACTGAAGCTTTCTTT
CASSLASGGMNTEAFF
>TRBV5-4|TRBJ1-1|-|-
TGTGCCAGCTTTTCTGGGGTTGGGGGGTCTATGAACACTGAAGCTTTCTTT
CASFSGVGGSMNTEAFF
>TRBV14|TRBJ1-2|-|-
TGTGCCAGCAGCCAAGTTGGCACGAAGAATGGCTACACCTTC
CASSQVGTKNGYTF
>TRBV29-1|TRBJ2-3|-|-
TGCAGCGTTGGGGACTTGAAGGGTGGTGGTACGCAGTATTTT
CSVGDLKGGGTQYF
>TRBV5-4|TRBJ1-2|TRBD1|-
TGTGCCAGCAGCCCCCGAGAGGACAGGGGGGTTTACACCTTC
CASSPREDRGVYTF
>TRBV6-5|TRBJ1-1|-|-
TGTGCCAGCAGTTACTCGACCCCTCGGGGGGCAAGGACTGAAGCTTTCTTT
CASSYSTPRGARTEAFF
>TRBV7-2|TRBJ2-7|-|-
TGTGCCAGCAGCTTAAACGGCGGGATTGCTTCCTACGAGCAGTACTTC
CASSLNGGIASYEQYF
>TRBV3-1|TRBJ1-2|-|-
TGTGCCAGCAGTATCGAGGCCAATCAACCTAACTATGGCTACACCTTC
CASSIEANQPNYGYTF
>TRBV5-6|TRBJ1-1|-|-
TGTGCCAGCAGCTTTCGGGGAGTGAACACTGAAGCTTTCTTT
CASSFRGVNTEAFF
>TRBV29-1|TRBJ2-3|-|-
TGCAGCACCAAGGGGGGTACGGGAGCAGATACGCAGTATTTT
CSTKGGTGADTQYF
>TRBV29-1|TRBJ2-5|-|-
TGCAGCGTTGCAGTAACCAACCAAGAGACCCAGTACTTC
CSVAVTNQETQYF
>TRBV28|TRBJ2-3|-|-
TGTGCCAGCAGCGGAGCTAGCACAGATACGCAGTATTTT
CASSGASTDTQYF
>TRBV30|TRBJ2-7|-|-
TGTGCCTGGACAGAAAACTCCTACGAGCAGTACTTC
CAWTENSYEQYF
>TRBV20-1|TRBJ1-1|-|-
TGCAGTGCCAGCCCAGTAAGGACTGAAGCTTTCTTT
CSASPVRTEAFF
>TRBV6-5|TRBJ2-7|-|-
TGTGCCAGCAGCCGCGGACCGTTCTTAGAGCAGTACTTC
CASSRGPFLEQYF
>TRBV20-1|TRBJ1-2|-|-
TGCAGTGCTAAGAGGGGGGGGTTATTCCCTCGAAACTATGGCTACACCTTC
CSAKRGGLFPRNYGYTF
>TRBV7-9|TRBJ2-5|TRBD2|-
TGTGCCAGCAGCTTAACTGGGACGGGAGGGCGGGAGACCCAGTACTTC
CASSLTGTGGRETQYF
>TRBV7-9|TRBJ2-6|TRBD1|-
TGTGCCAGCATCACTCTTACGACAGGGGACGACTCTGGGGCCAACGTCCTGACTTTC
CASITLTTGDDSGANVLTF
>TRBV5-4|TRBJ1-1|-|-
TGTGCCAGCAGCTTACCAGGGGTCGACACTGAAGCTTTCTTT
CASSLPGVDTEAFF
>TRBV14|TRBJ1-1|-|-
TGTGCCAGCTCACCAGGGACGAACACTGAAGCTTTCTTT
CASSPGTNTEAFF
>TRBV29-1|TRBJ2-1|TRBD2|-
TGCAGCGTTGACGGGGCGGGGGGGCCTGGGAATGAGCAGTTCTTC
CSVDGAGGPGNEQFF
>TRBV12-3/TRBV12-4|TRBJ2-1|TRBD2|-
TGTGCCAGCAGTTTAACGGGAGGCTTTGATAATGAGCAGTTCTTC
CASSLTGGFDNEQFF
>TRBV20-1|TRBJ1-1|-|-
TGCAGTGCTAGAGATCCGGGGGCGGAGGGATCCGTTGAAGCTTTCTTT
CSARDPGAEGSVEAFF
>TRBV19|TRBJ1-5|TRBD1|-
TGTGCCAGCCTACGCAGACAGGGGGCGCGAGGCAATCAGCCCCAGCATTTT
CASLRRQGARGNQPQHF
>TRBV3-1|TRBJ2-7|-|-
TGTGCCAGCAGCCAGGCTGCCTACGAGCAGTACTTC
CASSQAAYEQYF
>TRBV20-1|TRBJ2-1|-|-
TGCAGTGCTAGAGGAGGGGGGCGGGATGAGCAGTTCTTC
CSARGGGRDEQFF
>TRBV6-5|TRBJ2-3|TRBD2|-
TGTGCCAGCAGTCCTCAGCGGGAACTTTGGGAGCAGTATTTT
CASSPQRELWEQYF
>TRBV20-1|TRBJ1-2|TRBD1|once
TGCAGTGCTGCACAGGGGTACGGCTATGGCTACACCTTC
CSAAQGYGYGYTF